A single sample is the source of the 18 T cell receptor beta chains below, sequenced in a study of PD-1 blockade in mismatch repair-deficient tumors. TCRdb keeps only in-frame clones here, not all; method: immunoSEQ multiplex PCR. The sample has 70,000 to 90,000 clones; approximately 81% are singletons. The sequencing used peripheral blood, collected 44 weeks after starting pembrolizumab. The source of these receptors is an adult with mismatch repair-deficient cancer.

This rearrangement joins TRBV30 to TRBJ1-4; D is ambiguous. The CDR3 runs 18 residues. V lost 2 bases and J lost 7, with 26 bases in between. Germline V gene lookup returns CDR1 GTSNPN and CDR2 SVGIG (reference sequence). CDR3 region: CAWSPFRGPPRSTEKLFF. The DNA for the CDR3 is TGTGCCTGGAGTCCTTTTCGAGGTCCACCACGCTCAACTGAAAAACTGTTTTTT.

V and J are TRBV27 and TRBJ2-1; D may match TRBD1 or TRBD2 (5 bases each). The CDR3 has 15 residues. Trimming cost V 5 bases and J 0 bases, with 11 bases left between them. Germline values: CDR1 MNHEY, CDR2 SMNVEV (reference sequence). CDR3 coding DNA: TGTGCCAGCAGTCTGGCAGGGAGCTCCTACAATGAGCAGTTCTTC. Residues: CASSLAGSSYNEQFF.

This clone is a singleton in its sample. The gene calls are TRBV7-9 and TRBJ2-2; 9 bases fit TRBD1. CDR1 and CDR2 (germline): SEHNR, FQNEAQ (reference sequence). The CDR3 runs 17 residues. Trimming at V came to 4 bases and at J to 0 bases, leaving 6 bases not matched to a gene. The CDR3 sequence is CASSSQGATANTGELFF. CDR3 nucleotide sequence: TGTGCCAGCAGCTCACAGGGGGCAACCGCGAACACCGGGGAGCTGTTTTTT. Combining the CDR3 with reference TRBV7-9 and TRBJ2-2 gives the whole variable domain DTGVSQNPRHKITKRGQNVTFRCDPISEHNRLYWYRQTLGQGPEFLTYFQNEAQLEKSRLLSDRFSAERPKGSFSTLEIQRTEQGDSAMYLCASSSQGATANTGELFFGEGSRLTVL.

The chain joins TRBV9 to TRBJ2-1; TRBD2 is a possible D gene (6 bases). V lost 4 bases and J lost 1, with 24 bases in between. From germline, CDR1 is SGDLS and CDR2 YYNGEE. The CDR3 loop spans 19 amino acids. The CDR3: CASSPGGGIALSSYNEQFF. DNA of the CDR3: TGTGCCAGCAGCCCCGGAGGCGGGATCGCCCTGAGTTCCTACAATGAGCAGTTCTTC.

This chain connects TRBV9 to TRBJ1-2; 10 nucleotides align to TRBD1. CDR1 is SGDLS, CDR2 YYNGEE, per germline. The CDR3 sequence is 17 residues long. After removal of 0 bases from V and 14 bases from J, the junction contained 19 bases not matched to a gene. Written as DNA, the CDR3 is TGTGCCAGCAGCGTAGCCGCAACCGGGACAGGGGACTTATTATTAACCTTC. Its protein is CASSVAATGTGDLLLTF.

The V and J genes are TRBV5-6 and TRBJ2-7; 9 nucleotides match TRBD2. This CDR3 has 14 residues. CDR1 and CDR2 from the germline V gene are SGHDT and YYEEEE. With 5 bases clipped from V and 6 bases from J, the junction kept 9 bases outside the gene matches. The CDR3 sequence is CASSFLAGRGEQYF. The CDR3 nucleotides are TGTGCCAGCAGTTTCCTAGCGGGGAGGGGCGAGCAGTACTTC.

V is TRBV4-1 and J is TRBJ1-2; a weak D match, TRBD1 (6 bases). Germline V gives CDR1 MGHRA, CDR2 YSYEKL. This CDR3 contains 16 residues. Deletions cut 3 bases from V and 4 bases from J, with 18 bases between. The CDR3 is CASSHRDMDLTYGYTF. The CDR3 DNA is TGCGCCAGCAGCCACCGGGACATGGATCTTACCTATGGCTACACCTTC.

CDR3 region: CASSPDTEAFF. CDR3 DNA: TGTGCCAGCTCACCAGACACTGAAGCTTTCTTT. V gene TRBV18 combines with J gene TRBJ1-1; D unresolved. Germline assignment: CDR1 KGHSH and CDR2 LQKENI. The CDR3 sequence is 11 residues long. V was shortened by 2 bases and J by 3 bases, with 1 base between the two germline ends.

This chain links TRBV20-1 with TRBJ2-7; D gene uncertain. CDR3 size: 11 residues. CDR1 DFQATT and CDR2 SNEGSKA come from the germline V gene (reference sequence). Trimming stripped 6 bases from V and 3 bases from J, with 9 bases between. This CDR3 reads CSASTNYEQYF. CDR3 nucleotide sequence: TGCAGTGCCTCGACCAACTACGAGCAGTACTTC.

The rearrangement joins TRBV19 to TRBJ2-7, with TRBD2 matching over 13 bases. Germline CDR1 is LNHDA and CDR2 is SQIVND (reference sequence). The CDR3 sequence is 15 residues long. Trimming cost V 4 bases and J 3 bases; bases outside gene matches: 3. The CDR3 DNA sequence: TGTGCCAGTAGTACCCGGACTAGCGGGAGCTACGAGCAGTACTTC. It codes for CASSTRTSGSYEQYF.

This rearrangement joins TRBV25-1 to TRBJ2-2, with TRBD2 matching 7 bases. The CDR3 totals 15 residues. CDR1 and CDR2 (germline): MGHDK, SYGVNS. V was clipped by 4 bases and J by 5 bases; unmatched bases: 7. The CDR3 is CASSALAESTGELFF. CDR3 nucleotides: TGTGCCAGCAGTGCCCTAGCGGAGTCTACCGGGGAGCTGTTTTTT. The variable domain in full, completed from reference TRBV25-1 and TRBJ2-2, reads EADIYQTPRYLVIGTGKKITLECSQTMGHDKMYWYQQDPGMELHLIHYSYGVNSTEKGDLSSESTVSRIRTEHFPLTLESARPSHTSQYLCASSALAESTGELFFGEGSRLTVL.

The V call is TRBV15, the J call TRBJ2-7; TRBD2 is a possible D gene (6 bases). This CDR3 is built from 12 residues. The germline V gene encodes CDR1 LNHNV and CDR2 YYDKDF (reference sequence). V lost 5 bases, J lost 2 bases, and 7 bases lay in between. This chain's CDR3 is CATSAGPYEQYF. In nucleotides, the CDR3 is TGTGCCACCAGCGCGGGGCCCTACGAGCAGTACTTC.

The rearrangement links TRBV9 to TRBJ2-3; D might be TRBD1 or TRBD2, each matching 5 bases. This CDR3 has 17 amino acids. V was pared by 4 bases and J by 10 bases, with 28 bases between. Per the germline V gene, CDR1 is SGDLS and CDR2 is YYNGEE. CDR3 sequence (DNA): TGTGCCAGCAGCCCGAGGGTCAGGGCTGGAAGCCACGAGTCGCAGTATTTT. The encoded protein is CASSPRVRAGSHESQYF.

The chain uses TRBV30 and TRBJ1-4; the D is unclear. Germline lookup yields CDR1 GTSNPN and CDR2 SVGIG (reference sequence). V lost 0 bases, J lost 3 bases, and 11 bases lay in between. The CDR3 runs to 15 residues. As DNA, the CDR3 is TGTGCCTGGAGTGTACAGACGGGAGCTAATGAAAAACTGTTTTTT. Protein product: CAWSVQTGANEKLFF.

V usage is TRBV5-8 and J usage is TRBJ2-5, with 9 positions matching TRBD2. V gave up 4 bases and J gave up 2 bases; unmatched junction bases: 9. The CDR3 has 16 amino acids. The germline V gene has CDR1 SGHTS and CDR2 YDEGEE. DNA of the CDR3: TGTGCCAGCAGCCGCGGGACTAGCATCGGGCAAGAGACCCAGTACTTC. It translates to CASSRGTSIGQETQYF.

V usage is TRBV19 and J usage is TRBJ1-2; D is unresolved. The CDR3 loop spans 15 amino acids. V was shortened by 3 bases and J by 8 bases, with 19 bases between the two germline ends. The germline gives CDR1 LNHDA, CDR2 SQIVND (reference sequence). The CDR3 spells CASSIGNKNSWGYTF. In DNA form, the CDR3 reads TGTGCCAGTAGTATCGGGAATAAAAACTCTTGGGGCTACACCTTC. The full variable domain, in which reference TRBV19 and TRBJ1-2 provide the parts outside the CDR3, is DGGITQSPKYLFRKEGQNVTLSCEQNLNHDAMYWYRQDPGQGLRLIYYSQIVNDFQKGDIAEGYSVSREKKESFPLTVTSAQKNPTAFYLCASSIGNKNSWGYTFGSGTRLTVV.

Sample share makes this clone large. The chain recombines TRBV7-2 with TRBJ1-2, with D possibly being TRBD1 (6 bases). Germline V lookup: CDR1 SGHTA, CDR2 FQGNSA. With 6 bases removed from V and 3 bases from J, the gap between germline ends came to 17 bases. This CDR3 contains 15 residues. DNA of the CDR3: TGTGCCAGCAGTTTCGGAGGGGGGAGCCACTATGGCTACACCTTC. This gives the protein CASSFGGGSHYGYTF.

The CDR3 DNA sequence: TGTGCCTGGAGCGGGACAGGGGTGGAGGGCGAGCAGTACTTC. Translating gives CAWSGTGVEGEQYF. The rearrangement links TRBV30 to TRBJ2-7, with 10 bases that match TRBD1. The V gene's germline CDR1 is GTSNPN and CDR2 SVGIG (reference sequence). V lost 3 bases to trimming and J lost 6 bases; unmatched junction nucleotides: 8. There are 14 residues in the CDR3.